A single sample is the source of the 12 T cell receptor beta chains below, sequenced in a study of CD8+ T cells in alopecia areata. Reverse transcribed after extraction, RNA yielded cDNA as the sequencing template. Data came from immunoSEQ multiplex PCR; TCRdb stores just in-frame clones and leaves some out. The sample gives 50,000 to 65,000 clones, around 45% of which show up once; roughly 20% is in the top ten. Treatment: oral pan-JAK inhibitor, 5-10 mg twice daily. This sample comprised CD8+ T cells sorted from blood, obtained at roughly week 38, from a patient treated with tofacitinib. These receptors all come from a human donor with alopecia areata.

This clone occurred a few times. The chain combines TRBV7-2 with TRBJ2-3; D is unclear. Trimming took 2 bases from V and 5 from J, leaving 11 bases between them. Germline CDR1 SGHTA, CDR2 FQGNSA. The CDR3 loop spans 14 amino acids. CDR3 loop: CASSLRSVQDTQYF. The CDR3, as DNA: TGTGCCAGCAGCTTAAGATCCGTCCAAGATACGCAGTATTTT.

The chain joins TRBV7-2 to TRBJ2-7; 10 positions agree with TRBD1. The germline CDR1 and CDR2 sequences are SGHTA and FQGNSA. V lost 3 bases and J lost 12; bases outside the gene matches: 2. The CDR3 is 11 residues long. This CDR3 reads CASSLGQGPYF. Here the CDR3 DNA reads TGTGCCAGCAGCTTGGGACAGGGGCCGTACTTC.

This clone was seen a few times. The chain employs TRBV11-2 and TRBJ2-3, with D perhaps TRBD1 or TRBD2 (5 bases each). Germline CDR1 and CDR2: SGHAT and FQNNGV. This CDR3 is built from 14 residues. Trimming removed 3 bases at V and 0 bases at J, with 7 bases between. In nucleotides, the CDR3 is TGTGCCAGCAGCTTTGGGGGAAGCACAGATACGCAGTATTTT. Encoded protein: CASSFGGSTDTQYF.

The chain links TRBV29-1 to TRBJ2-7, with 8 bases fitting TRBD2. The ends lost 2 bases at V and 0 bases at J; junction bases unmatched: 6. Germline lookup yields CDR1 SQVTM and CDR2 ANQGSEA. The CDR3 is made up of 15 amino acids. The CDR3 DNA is TGCAGCGTTGAACTGTCTAGCGGGTTCTCCTACGAGCAGTACTTC. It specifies CSVELSSGFSYEQYF.

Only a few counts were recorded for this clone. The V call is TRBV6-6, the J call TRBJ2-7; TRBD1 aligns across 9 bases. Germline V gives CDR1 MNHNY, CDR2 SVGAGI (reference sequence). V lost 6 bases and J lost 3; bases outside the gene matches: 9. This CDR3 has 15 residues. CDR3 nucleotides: TGTGCCAGCAGCGGCAGCGACAGGGGGTTCTACGAGCAGTACTTC. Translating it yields CASSGSDRGFYEQYF.

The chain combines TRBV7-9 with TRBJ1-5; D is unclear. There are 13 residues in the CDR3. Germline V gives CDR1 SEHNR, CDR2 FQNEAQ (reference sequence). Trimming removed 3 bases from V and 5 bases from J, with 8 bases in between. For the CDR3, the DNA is TGTGCCAGCAGCTTGGAGGCGGATCAGCCCCAGCATTTT. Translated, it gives CASSLEADQPQHF.

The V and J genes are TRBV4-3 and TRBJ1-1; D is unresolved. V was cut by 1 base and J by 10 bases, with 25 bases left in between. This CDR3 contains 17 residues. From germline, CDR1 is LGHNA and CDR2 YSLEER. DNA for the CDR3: TGCGCCAGCAGCCAAGCCCCCCCGGTTTCACCTTTCCCGACAGCTTTCTTT. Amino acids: CASSQAPPVSPFPTAFF.

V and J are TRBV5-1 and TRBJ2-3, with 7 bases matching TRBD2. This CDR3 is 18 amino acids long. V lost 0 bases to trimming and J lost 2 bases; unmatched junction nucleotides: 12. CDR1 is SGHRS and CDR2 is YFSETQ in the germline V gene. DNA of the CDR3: TGCGCCAGCAGCTTGGACCCGGGACTACCACGAGCCACAGATACGCAGTATTTT. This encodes CASSLDPGLPRATDTQYF.

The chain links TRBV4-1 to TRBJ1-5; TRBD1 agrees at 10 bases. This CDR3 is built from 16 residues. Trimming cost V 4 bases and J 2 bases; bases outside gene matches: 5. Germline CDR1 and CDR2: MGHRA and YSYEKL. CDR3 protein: CASSPGQGFGNQPQHF. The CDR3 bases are TGCGCCAGCAGCCCGGGACAGGGGTTTGGCAATCAGCCCCAGCATTTT.

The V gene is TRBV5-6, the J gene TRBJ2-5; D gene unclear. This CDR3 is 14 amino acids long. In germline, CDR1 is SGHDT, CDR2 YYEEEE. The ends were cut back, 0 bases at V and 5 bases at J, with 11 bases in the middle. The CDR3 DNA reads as TGTGCCAGCAGCTTGGGGTCGGGTCCGGAGACCCAGTACTTC. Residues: CASSLGSGPETQYF.

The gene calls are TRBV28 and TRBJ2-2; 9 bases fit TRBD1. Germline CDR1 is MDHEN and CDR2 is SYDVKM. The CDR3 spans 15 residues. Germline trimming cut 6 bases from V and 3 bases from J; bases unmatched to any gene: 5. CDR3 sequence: CASRTGGADTGELFF. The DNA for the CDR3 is TGTGCCAGCAGAACAGGGGGCGCAGACACCGGGGAGCTGTTTTTT. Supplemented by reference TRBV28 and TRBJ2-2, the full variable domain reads DVKVTQSSRYLVKRTGEKVFLECVQDMDHENMFWYRQDPGLGLRLIYFSYDVKMKEKGDIPEGYSVSREKKERFSLILESASTNQTSMYLCASRTGGADTGELFFGEGSRLTVL.

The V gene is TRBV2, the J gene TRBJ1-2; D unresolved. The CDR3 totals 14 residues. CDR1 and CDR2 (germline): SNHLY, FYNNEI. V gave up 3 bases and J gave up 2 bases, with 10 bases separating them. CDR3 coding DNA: TGTGCCAGCAGTGACAAGGGAGGCAACTATGGCTACACCTTC. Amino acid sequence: CASSDKGGNYGYTF. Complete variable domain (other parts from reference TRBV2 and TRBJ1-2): EPEVTQTPSHQVTQMGQEVILRCVPISNHLYFYWYRQILGQKVEFLVSFYNNEISEKSEIFDDQFSVERPDGSNFTLKIRSTKLEDSAMYFCASSDKGGNYGYTFGSGTRLTVV.